This TCR beta chain derives from a study of blood T cell repertoires in COVID-19 (dated by TCRdb to the early 2020s). About the full investigation: The collaborator samples originated in the United States, Italy and Spain and spanned the acute and convalescent phases of COVID-19. The material from the prospective study consisted of cDNA or gDNA derived from T cells, B-cell-depleted T cells, or PBMCs. Subjects who had been exposed to COVID-19, were actively infected with it, or had recovered from it provided the deeply sampled blood TCRbeta repertoires that made up the dataset. The repertoires were made available in a free public database intended to serve as a resource for research on the immune response to SARS-CoV-2. Samples were obtained from the ongoing ImmuneRACE study (first 160 participants) and from 1,254 subjects provided by 6 global collaborators. The sample metadata nearly always contained a de-identified subject ID, COVID-19 status, age in years and sex. Where available, HLA class I and class II types were taken from metadata supplied by the sample provider and were not determined by assay-based typing.

Whole blood was collected in K2EDTA tubes by collaborating institutions according to the institutions' own protocols. For TCRbeta analysis, collaborator samples were shipped as frozen whole blood, as isolated PBMCs, or as DNA extracted from either sample type. The study at large found these results: The quantity of clinical and demographic metadata differed by source and by participant and was supplied without curation.

In this sample, this clone turned up once. Its antigen is still unknown. Base qualities are missing; no much larger clone stands one base away. TCRbeta CDR3 regions were amplified from genomic DNA using the immunoSEQ Assay, a bias-controlled multiplex PCR. The authors' pipeline ran thus. The number of nucleated cells in each sample was estimated from the amplification of reference gene primers within the assay. To quantify the absolute abundance of each unique TCRbeta CDR3 rearrangement, sequence reads were collapsed and filtered. For each sample, productive Simpson clonality was calculated as the square root of Simpson's diversity index across productive rearrangements. In TCRdb, the immuneACCESS table is reduced to in-frame sequences with V and J assigned. These tables do not hold every clone; where another copy was compared, an unresolved V gene accounts for under half, and the others remain unexplained. The V and J calls and the clone size are those of that table, but D and trimming were determined from the DNA. Within this sample are more than 85,000 clones, with 75% to 80% of them counted one time only. 16% of the sample is held by the ten biggest clonotypes.

Including cysteine and phenylalanine, the CDR3 has 13 amino acids. Only the CDR3 portion is preserved as DNA: 39 bases, with reading frame beginning at the first base. Taken from the germline V gene, the CDR1 and CDR2 loops are SGHRS and YFSETQ. Germline trimming amounts to 4 bases on V and 4 bases on J, with 0 as the count of junction bases outside the gene matches. The material sequenced was peripheral blood. The source of this sequence is a woman of 80 years or more with active or convalescent COVID-19. The chain is encoded by TRBV5-1 joined to TRBJ2-2, with 8 central nucleotides matching TRBD2. The CDR3 protein sequence reads: CASSREGTGELFF. Here is the DNA: TGCGCCAGCAGCCGGGAGGGCACCGGGGAGCTGTTTTTT.